This entry concerns a single TCR beta chain. Its antigen is undetermined. Clones were read by immunoSEQ multiplex PCR, and TCRdb kept only the in-frame ones, dropping some. The sample gives 260,000 or so clones, about 92% of which show up once; approximately 3.1% is in the top ten. This CDR3 contains 17 residues. V gave up 6 bases and J gave up 2 bases; unmatched junction bases: 11. Per the germline V gene, CDR1 is MNHEY and CDR2 is SMNVEV (reference sequence). This sample stems from a study of cytomegalovirus exposure and HLA in healthy donors. Whole-study findings and limits: Rarity characterized most TCR sequences, yet some public TCRs appeared in many donors.

The clonotype was recovered from a woman aged 25 to 39 in good health and CMV-seronegative. Sequencing was done on a sample of PBMCs. J is TRBJ2-2 and V is TRBV27; 8 positions match TRBD2. CDR3 protein: CASRVTGLADNTGELFF. CDR3 nucleotide sequence: TGTGCCAGCAGGGTTACAGGACTAGCAGACAACACCGGGGAGCTGTTTTTT.